The source of this T cell receptor (beta chain) is a study of blood T cell repertoires in COVID-19. Overall study: Specimens from acute and convalescent COVID-19 originated in the United States, Italy and Spain.

The germline CDR1 and CDR2 sequences are LNHDA and SQIVND (reference sequence). V lost 3 bases and J lost 6; bases outside the gene matches: 12. The length of the CDR3 is 16 residues. Per the original methods: Using reference gene primer amplification, nucleated cell counts were estimated. TCRdb's table, derived via immunoSEQ multiplex PCR, lists solely in-frame clones and lacks some. That table supplies the V and J calls and clone size; D and trimming were determined from the DNA. The repertoire includes around 70,000 clones, 91% of them detected once, and about 6.8% sits in the top ten. The sample was peripheral blood. This sequence originates from a human donor in a cohort sampled during active COVID-19. V and J are TRBV19 and TRBJ2-3; 7 bases align to TRBD1. The CDR3: CASSIDRAANGDTQYF. The CDR3 DNA follows: TGTGCCAGTAGTATTGACAGGGCGGCGAATGGGGATACGCAGTATTTT.